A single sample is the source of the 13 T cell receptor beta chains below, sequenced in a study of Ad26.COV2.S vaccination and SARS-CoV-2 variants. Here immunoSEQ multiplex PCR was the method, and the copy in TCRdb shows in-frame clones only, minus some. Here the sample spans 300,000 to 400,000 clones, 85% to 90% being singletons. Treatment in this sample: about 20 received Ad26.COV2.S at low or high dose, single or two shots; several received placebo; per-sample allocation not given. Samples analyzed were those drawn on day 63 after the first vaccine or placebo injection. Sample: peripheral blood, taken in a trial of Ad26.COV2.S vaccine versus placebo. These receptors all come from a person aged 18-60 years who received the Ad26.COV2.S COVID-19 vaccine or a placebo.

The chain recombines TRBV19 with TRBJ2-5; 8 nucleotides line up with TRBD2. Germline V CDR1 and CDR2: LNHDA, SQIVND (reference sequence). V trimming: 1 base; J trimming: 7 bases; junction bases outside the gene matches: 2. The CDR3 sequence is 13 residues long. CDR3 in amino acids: CASSIALAGTQYF. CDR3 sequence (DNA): TGTGCCAGTAGTATAGCCCTAGCGGGGACCCAGTACTTC.

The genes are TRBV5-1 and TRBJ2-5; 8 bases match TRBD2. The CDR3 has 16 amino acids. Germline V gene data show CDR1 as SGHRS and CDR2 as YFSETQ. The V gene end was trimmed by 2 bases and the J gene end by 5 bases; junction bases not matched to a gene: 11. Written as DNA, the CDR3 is TGCGCCAGCAGCTTTCGGTATGCGGGAGGAGTTGAGACCCAGTACTTC. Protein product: CASSFRYAGGVETQYF. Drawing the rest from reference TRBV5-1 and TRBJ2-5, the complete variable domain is KAGVTQTPRYLIKTRGQQVTLSCSPISGHRSVSWYQQTPGQGLQFLFEYFSETQRNKGNFPGRFSGRQFSNSRSEMNVSTLELGDSALYLCASSFRYAGGVETQYFGPGTRLLVL.

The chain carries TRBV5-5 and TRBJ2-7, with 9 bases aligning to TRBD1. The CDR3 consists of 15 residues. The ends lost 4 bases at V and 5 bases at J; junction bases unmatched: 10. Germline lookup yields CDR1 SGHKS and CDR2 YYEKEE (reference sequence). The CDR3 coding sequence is TGTGCCAGCAGCAAAGGGGGGACAGGGAGTGACGAGCAGTACTTC. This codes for CASSKGGTGSDEQYF.

The CDR3 bases are TGTGCCAGCTCACCACCTATCGTCAGGGTGGTTGAAGCTTTCTTT. Translating gives CASSPPIVRVVEAFF. The chain uses TRBV18 and TRBJ1-1, with D possibly matching TRBD1 (5 bases). This CDR3 region has 15 residues. Trimming pared 0 bases from V and 7 bases from J, leaving 15 bases between. From germline, CDR1 is KGHSH and CDR2 LQKENI.

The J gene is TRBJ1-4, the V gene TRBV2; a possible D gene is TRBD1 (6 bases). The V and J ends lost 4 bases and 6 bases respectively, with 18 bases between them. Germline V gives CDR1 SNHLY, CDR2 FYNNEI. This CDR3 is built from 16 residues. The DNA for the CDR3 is TGTGCCAGCAGTGCGGCCAGGGGCCGGCGGGATGAAAAACTGTTTTTT. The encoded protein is CASSAARGRRDEKLFF.

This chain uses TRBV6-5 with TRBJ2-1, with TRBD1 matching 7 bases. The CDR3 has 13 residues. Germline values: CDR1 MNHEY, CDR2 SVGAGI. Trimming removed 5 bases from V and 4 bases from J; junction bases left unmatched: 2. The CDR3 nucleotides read TGTGCCAGCAGTAAGGACAGGTACAATGAGCAGTTCTTC. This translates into CASSKDRYNEQFF.

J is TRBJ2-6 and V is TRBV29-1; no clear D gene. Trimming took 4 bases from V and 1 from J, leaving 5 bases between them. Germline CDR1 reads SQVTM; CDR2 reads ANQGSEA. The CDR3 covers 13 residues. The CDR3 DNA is TGCAGCGTTGGTTGGTCTGGGGCCAACGTCCTGACTTTC. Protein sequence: CSVGWSGANVLTF.

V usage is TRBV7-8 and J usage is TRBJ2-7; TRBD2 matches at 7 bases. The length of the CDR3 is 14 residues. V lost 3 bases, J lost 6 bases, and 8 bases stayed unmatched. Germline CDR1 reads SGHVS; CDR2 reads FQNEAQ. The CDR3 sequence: CASSFGGSRGEQYF. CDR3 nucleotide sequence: TGTGCCAGCAGCTTCGGCGGGAGTAGGGGCGAGCAGTACTTC. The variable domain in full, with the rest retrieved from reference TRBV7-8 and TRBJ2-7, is GAGVSQSPRYKVAKRGQDVALRCDPISGHVSLFWYQQALGQGPEFLTYFQNEAQLDKSGLPSDRFFAERPEGSVSTLKIQRTQQEDSAVYLCASSFGGSRGEQYFGPGTRLTVT.

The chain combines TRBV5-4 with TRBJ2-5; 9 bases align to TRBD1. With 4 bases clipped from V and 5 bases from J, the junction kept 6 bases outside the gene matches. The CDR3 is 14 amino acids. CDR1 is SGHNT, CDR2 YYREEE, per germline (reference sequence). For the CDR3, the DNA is TGTGCCAGCAGCACGGACAGGGGCGGGGAGACCCAGTACTTC. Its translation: CASSTDRGGETQYF.

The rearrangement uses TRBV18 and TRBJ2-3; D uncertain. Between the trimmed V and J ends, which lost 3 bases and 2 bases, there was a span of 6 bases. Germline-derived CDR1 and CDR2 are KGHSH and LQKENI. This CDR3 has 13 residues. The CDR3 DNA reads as TGTGCCAGCTCACCTGGAGTCACAGATACGCAGTATTTT. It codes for CASSPGVTDTQYF.

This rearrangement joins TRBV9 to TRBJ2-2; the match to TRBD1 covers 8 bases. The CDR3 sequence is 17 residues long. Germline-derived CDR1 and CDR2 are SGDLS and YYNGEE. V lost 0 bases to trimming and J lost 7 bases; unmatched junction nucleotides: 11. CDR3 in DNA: TGTGCCAGCAGCGTAGTACGGACGGCAGGGGGCCTCGGGGAGCTGTTTTTT. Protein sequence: CASSVVRTAGGLGELFF.

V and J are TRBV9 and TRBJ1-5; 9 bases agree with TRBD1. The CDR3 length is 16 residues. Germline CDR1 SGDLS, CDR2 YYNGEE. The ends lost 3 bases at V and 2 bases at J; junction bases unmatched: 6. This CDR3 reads CASSAGTGLGNQPQHF. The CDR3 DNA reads TGTGCCAGCAGCGCGGGGACAGGGCTTGGCAATCAGCCCCAGCATTTT.

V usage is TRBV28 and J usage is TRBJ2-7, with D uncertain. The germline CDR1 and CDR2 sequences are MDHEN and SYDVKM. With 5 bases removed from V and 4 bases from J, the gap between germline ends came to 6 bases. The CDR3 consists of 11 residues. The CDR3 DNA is TGTGCCAGCAGTAAACATTACGAGCAGTACTTC. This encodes CASSKHYEQYF. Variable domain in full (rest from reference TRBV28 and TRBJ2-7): DVKVTQSSRYLVKRTGEKVFLECVQDMDHENMFWYRQDPGLGLRLIYFSYDVKMKEKGDIPEGYSVSREKKERFSLILESASTNQTSMYLCASSKHYEQYFGPGTRLTVT.